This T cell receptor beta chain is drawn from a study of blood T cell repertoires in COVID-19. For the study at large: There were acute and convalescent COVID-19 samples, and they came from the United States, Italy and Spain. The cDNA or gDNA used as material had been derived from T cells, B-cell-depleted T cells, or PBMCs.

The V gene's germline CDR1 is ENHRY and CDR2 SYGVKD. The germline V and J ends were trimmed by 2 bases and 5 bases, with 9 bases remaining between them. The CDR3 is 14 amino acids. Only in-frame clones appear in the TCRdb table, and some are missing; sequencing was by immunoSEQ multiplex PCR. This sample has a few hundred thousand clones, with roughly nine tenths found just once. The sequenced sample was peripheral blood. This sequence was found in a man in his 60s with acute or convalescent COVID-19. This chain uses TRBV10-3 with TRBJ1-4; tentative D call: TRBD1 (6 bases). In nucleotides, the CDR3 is TGTGCCATCAGTGAGAGAACAGGGAATGAAAAACTGTTTTTT. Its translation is CAISERTGNEKLFF.